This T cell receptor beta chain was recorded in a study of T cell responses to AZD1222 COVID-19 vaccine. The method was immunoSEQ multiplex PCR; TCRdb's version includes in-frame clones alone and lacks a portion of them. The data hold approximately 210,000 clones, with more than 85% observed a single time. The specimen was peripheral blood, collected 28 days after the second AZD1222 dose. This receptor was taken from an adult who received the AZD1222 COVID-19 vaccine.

CDR3 bases: TGTGCCAGCAGAAAGGGGGTCGGGCAGTTCTCCTACAATGAGCAGTTCTTC. This encodes CASRKGVGQFSYNEQFF. V is TRBV11-2 and J is TRBJ2-1; perhaps TRBD1 as D (6 bases). The CDR3 runs to 17 residues. Germline-derived CDR1 and CDR2 are SGHAT and FQNNGV. Trimming took off 6 bases at V and 0 bases at J, with 18 bases between the two ends.